Below are 16 T cell receptor beta chains sequenced from a single sample in a study of blood T cell repertoires in COVID-19. Clones were sequenced by immunoSEQ multiplex PCR, and TCRdb holds only the in-frame ones, with some missing. This sample yields approximately 170,000 clones, of which almost 85% are seen a single time; 6% to 9% belongs to the top ten. Sequencing was performed on peripheral blood. The receptors stem from a middle-aged man who had recovered from COVID-19.

V usage is TRBV7-6 and J usage is TRBJ2-2, with D perhaps matching TRBD1 (6 bases). V lost 4 bases to trimming and J lost 0 bases, with 12 bases between them. The CDR3 runs 16 residues. Per germline, CDR1 SGHVS and CDR2 FNYEAQ. Written as DNA, the CDR3 is TGTGCCAGCAGCTCGGACAGAGCCTCGAACACCGGGGAGCTGTTTTTT. It specifies CASSSDRASNTGELFF.

The CDR3 region is CASSLALAGGYEQYF. CDR3 sequence (DNA): TGTGCCAGCAGCTTGGCCCTAGCGGGAGGTTACGAGCAGTACTTC. V usage is TRBV5-4 and J usage is TRBJ2-7; 11 positions match TRBD2. After removal of 0 bases from V and 4 bases from J, the junction contained 3 bases not matched to a gene. In germline, CDR1 is SGHNT, CDR2 YYREEE (reference sequence). The CDR3 runs to 15 residues.

Here the CDR3 DNA reads TGTGCCAGCAGTTCGTGGGGGGGCCTCACAGATACGCAGTATTTT. This gives the protein CASSSWGGLTDTQYF. V gene TRBV6-2 or TRBV6-3 combines with J gene TRBJ2-3; possible D gene TRBD2, 7 bases. From germline, CDR1 is MNHEY and CDR2 SVGEGT. V lost 4 bases and J 2 bases, leaving 13 bases between the germline ends. The CDR3 loop spans 15 amino acids.

This clone has only a few counts. In nucleotides, the CDR3 is TGTGCCAGCAGCCATGACCCGACAGGGGCCTACGAGCAGTACTTC. Translated: CASSHDPTGAYEQYF. The chain links TRBV3-1 (or the pseudogene TRBV3-2) to TRBJ2-7; TRBD1 aligns across 8 bases. The germline gives CDR1 LGHDT, CDR2 YNNKEL (reference sequence). CDR3 length equals 15 residues. V shed 3 bases and J 2 bases; nucleotides not matched to a gene: 6.

This chain connects TRBV6-5 to TRBJ1-1, with D perhaps matching TRBD1 (6 bases). Trimming removed 6 bases at V and 0 bases at J, with 8 bases between. In germline, CDR1 is MNHEY, CDR2 SVGAGI. This CDR3 is 13 amino acids long. CDR3 sequence: CASRDSMNTEAFF. The CDR3 bases are TGTGCCAGCAGGGACAGCATGAACACTGAAGCTTTCTTT.

The V call is TRBV19, the J call TRBJ2-1, with a tentative D call TRBD2 (5 bases). The CDR3 totals 13 residues. V was pared by 6 bases and J by 3 bases, with 9 bases between. Looked up from germline, CDR1 is LNHDA and CDR2 is SQIVND (reference sequence). For the CDR3, the DNA is TGTGCCAGTAGCGCACGGGGCTACAATGAGCAGTTCTTC. This sequence encodes CASSARGYNEQFF.

The V gene is TRBV11-3, the J gene TRBJ1-3; D call uncertain. V lost 1 base and J 0 bases, leaving 7 bases between the germline ends. Germline-derived CDR1 and CDR2 are SGHNT and YENEEA. The CDR3 contains 15 residues. In DNA, the CDR3 is TGTGCCAGCAGCTTAGGTTTTAGCTCTGGAAACACCATATATTTT. Translation gives CASSLGFSSGNTIYF.

V and J are TRBV6-5 and TRBJ2-6; TRBD2 is a possible D gene (6 bases). This CDR3 is built from 15 residues. Trimming took off 11 bases at V and 1 base at J, with 15 bases between the two ends. Germline lookup yields CDR1 MNHEY and CDR2 SVGAGI. CDR3 nucleotide sequence: TGTGCCCTAAATGGGGGGAGGTCTGGGGCCAACGTCCTGACTTTC. Its protein is CALNGGRSGANVLTF.

The rearrangement uses TRBV29-1 and TRBJ2-2; 10 bases agree with TRBD1. Germline V gene lookup returns CDR1 SQVTM and CDR2 ANQGSEA. CDR3 length equals 14 residues. The junction had 6 bases not matched to a gene; V was cut back by 7 bases and J by 4 bases. For the CDR3, the DNA is TGCAGCGCCCAGGGACAGGGGATCACCGGGGAGCTGTTTTTT. Encoded protein: CSAQGQGITGELFF.

Of note for this clone: Germline is not matched at one junction end, which may reflect a read error. J is TRBJ2-7 and V is TRBV5-4; the match to TRBD2 covers 9 bases. CDR1 is SGHNT, CDR2 YYREEE, per germline (reference sequence). The CDR3 is made up of 17 amino acids. The CDR3 bases are TGTGCCAGCCGCTTTGAGGGTAGCGCGGGAGGGACGTACGAGCAGTACTTC. Encoded protein: CASRFEGSAGGTYEQYF.

V gene TRBV12-1 combines with J gene TRBJ2-3; the tabulated D call, TRBD2, remains unverified against the DNA. TRBV12-1 is tagged as a pseudogene. This CDR3 is built from 15 residues. CDR3 sequence (DNA): TGTGCCAGCAGCTTTGAGAGACGGGGGACAGATACGCAGTATTTT. Protein: CASSFERRGTDTQYF.

V and J are TRBV11-3 and TRBJ1-2, with 10 bases fitting TRBD1. Germline trimming cut 0 bases from V and 4 bases from J; bases unmatched to any gene: 2. CDR3 length equals 15 residues. CDR1 is SGHNT, CDR2 YENEEA, per germline. The CDR3 DNA sequence: TGTGCCAGCAGCTTAGATGGGACAGGGGTCTATGGCTACACCTTC. Its translation: CASSLDGTGVYGYTF.

The chain carries TRBV5-1 and TRBJ2-5, with 11 positions matching TRBD2. Per the germline V gene, CDR1 is SGHRS and CDR2 is YFSETQ. V was clipped by 4 bases and J by 5 bases; unmatched bases: 10. This CDR3 comprises 16 residues. CDR3 sequence reads: CASSGSGRALGETQYF. The CDR3 coding sequence is TGCGCCAGCAGCGGTAGCGGGAGGGCCCTCGGGGAGACCCAGTACTTC.

V usage is TRBV3-1 (or the pseudogene TRBV3-2) and J usage is TRBJ2-7; TRBD2 agrees at 10 bases. CDR3 length: 14 residues. Germline CDR1 and CDR2: LGHDT and YNNKEL (reference sequence). With 4 bases clipped from V and 3 bases from J, the junction kept 3 bases outside the gene matches. The CDR3 DNA reads as TGTGCCAGCAGCCGGACTAGCGGAAACTACGAGCAGTACTTC. Translating gives CASSRTSGNYEQYF.

This clone was counted a few times. The chain combines TRBV19 with TRBJ2-7; 9 bases line up with TRBD1. V was clipped by 8 bases and J by 2 bases; unmatched bases: 10. This CDR3 comprises 15 residues. Germline V CDR1 and CDR2: LNHDA, SQIVND (reference sequence). This chain's CDR3 is CASSRSGQGAYEQYF. The CDR3 region has the DNA TGTGCCAGTTCCAGGTCGGGACAGGGTGCCTACGAGCAGTACTTC.

This clone was detected only once. The CDR3 region has the DNA TGTGCCAGCAGCCCGGTCACAGATACGCAGTATTTT. This codes for CASSPVTDTQYF. The rearrangement links TRBV9 to TRBJ2-3; D ambiguous. The CDR3 is 12 residues long. The germline CDR1 and CDR2 sequences are SGDLS and YYNGEE. V lost 4 bases and J 2 bases, leaving 5 bases between the germline ends.